The 20 T cell receptor beta chains below come from one sample, sequenced in a study of vaccination and CD4 T cells after COVID-19. The treatment denotes: roughly 11-day PBMC culture with coronavirus spike peptide pools or control peptides (ViraFEST assay). Their antigens are not known. The Oncomine TCR Beta short-read assay sequenced DNA from cultured CD4+ T cells. TCRdb reprocessed the PCR reads with MiXCR, giving one entry per CDR3 protein. The sample carries about 9,100 distinct CDR3 sequences, more than 60% recorded once. The sequencing sample was made of CD4+ T cells from blood, cultured in vitro. These receptors were taken from a human donor who had recovered from COVID-19.

This clonotype was counted only a few times. The chain couples TRBV20-1 to TRBJ2-5; D might be TRBD1 or TRBD2, each matching 7 bases. Germline CDR1 DFQATT, CDR2 SNEGSKA (reference sequence). The V end lost 3 bases, the J end lost 0 bases, and 14 bases lay between the germline ends. The CDR3 is 15 residues long. CDR3 region: CSASPQGGNQETQYF. In DNA, the CDR3 is TGCAGTGCTAGCCCCCAGGGGGGGAACCAAGAGACCCAGTACTTC.

This chain uses TRBV2 with TRBJ1-1, with a tentative D call TRBD1 (6 bases). Germline loops: CDR1 SNHLY, CDR2 FYNNEI. V lost 6 bases and J lost 2, with 10 bases in between. CDR3 length equals 13 residues. The CDR3 is CASRGTTNTEAFF. In nucleotides, the CDR3 is TGTGCCAGCAGAGGGACAACCAACACTGAAGCTTTCTTT.

The chain has TRBV12-3 or TRBV12-4 and TRBJ2-7; 7 nucleotides match TRBD2. The CDR3 is 15 amino acids. J gave up 1 base and V 9 bases, and 12 bases lay outside the gene matches. The CDR3 DNA sequence: TGTGCCAGTCAATCTACCTTAGCGGGTTCCTACGAGCAGTACTTC. Amino acid sequence: CASQSTLAGSYEQYF.

This rearrangement joins TRBV5-1 to TRBJ1-1, with 10 bases aligning to TRBD1. This CDR3 is 15 amino acids long. Trimming at V came to 7 bases and at J to 0 bases, leaving 6 bases not matched to a gene. Germline V CDR1 and CDR2: SGHRS, YFSETQ. CDR3 sequence (DNA): TGCGCCAGCCGCGAAGGGACAGGGGTGAACACTGAAGCTTTCTTT. It encodes CASREGTGVNTEAFF.

This clonotype has only a few counts. The V call is TRBV15, the J call TRBJ1-3, with D perhaps TRBD1 (5 bases). V lost 7 bases to trimming and J lost 1 base, with 8 bases between them. Germline CDR1 reads LNHNV; CDR2 reads YYDKDF (reference sequence). The CDR3 is 13 residues long. Written as DNA, the CDR3 is TGTGCCACCAACTCAGGGTCTGGAAACACCATATATTTT. This encodes CATNSGSGNTIYF.

This clonotype occurred once. The chain employs TRBV19 and TRBJ2-7; a weak D match, TRBD1 (6 bases). This CDR3 region has 12 residues. Trimming cost V 5 bases and J 3 bases, with 8 bases left between them. Germline V lookup: CDR1 LNHDA, CDR2 SQIVND (reference sequence). DNA for the CDR3: TGTGCCAGTAGTCGGGACAACTACGAGCAGTACTTC. This translates into CASSRDNYEQYF.

The CDR3 protein is CASSLRDRGPYEQYF. In nucleotides, the CDR3 is TGCGCCAGCAGCCTCCGGGACAGGGGGCCCTACGAGCAGTACTTC. V gene TRBV4-1 combines with J gene TRBJ2-7, with 12 bases identical to TRBD1. The germline V gene has CDR1 MGHRA and CDR2 YSYEKL. The ends lost 4 bases at V and 2 bases at J; junction bases unmatched: 3. This CDR3 region has 15 residues.

The rearrangement links TRBV27 to TRBJ1-1; D possibly corresponds to TRBD1 (5 bases). The CDR3 extends over 16 amino acids. Germline CDR1 MNHEY, CDR2 SMNVEV (reference sequence). V was pared by 5 bases and J by 0 bases, with 16 bases between. CDR3 DNA: TGTGCCAGCAGTAAAGGGGACGCGGGAATGAACACTGAAGCTTTCTTT. Translation gives CASSKGDAGMNTEAFF.

A single count supports this clonotype. The chain recombines TRBV20-1 with TRBJ1-1; D uncertain. Germline V lookup: CDR1 DFQATT, CDR2 SNEGSKA (reference sequence). The V end was cut by 0 bases, the J end by 2 bases, with 7 bases between. CDR3 size: 13 residues. The CDR3 DNA is TGCAGTGCTAGAGATTTAGGCAACACTGAAGCTTTCTTT. This sequence encodes CSARDLGNTEAFF.

This clonotype was seen a handful of times. The rearrangement joins TRBV10-3 to TRBJ1-5; no firm D call. Germline V lookup: CDR1 ENHRY, CDR2 SYGVKD. CDR3 size: 16 residues. V was pared by 0 bases and J by 2 bases, with 11 bases between. The CDR3 sequence: CAISESLSSGNQPQHF. The CDR3 region has the DNA TGTGCCATCAGTGAGTCCCTATCCTCGGGCAATCAGCCCCAGCATTTT.

The chain carries TRBV20-1 and TRBJ2-6; D tentatively reads TRBD1 or TRBD2 (5 bases each). Between the trimmed V and J ends, which lost 0 bases and 2 bases, there was a span of 14 bases. This CDR3 is 17 amino acids long. Germline CDR1 and CDR2: DFQATT and SNEGSKA (reference sequence). CDR3 in DNA: TGCAGTGCTAGAGATCGTTGGAGGACAACTGGGGCCAACGTCCTGACTTTC. Protein product: CSARDRWRTTGANVLTF.

This chain joins TRBV30 and TRBJ1-2; TRBD1 is a possible D gene (6 bases). Germline values: CDR1 GTSNPN, CDR2 SVGIG (reference sequence). V lost 3 bases to trimming and J lost 2 bases, with 16 bases between them. The CDR3 has 15 residues. CDR3 DNA: TGTGCCTGGAGGGCCGGGGGGACAAAAAACTATGGCTACACCTTC. Amino acids: CAWRAGGTKNYGYTF.

The rearrangement joins TRBV6-4 to TRBJ1-1; TRBD1 aligns across 8 bases. The V and J ends lost 5 bases and 4 bases, in that order; junction bases with no gene match: 3. This CDR3 region has 13 residues. Per the germline V gene, CDR1 is MRHNA and CDR2 is SNTAGT. CDR3 nucleotide sequence: TGTGCCAGCAGTCTGACAGGGGCCACTGAAGCTTTCTTT. Encoded protein: CASSLTGATEAFF.

This rearrangement joins TRBV6-1 to TRBJ1-2; 9 nucleotides agree with TRBD1. CDR1 and CDR2 from the germline V gene are MNHNS and SASEGT. V lost 6 bases to trimming and J lost 3 bases; unmatched junction nucleotides: 5. The CDR3 runs 14 residues. The CDR3 DNA follows: TGTGCCAGCAGAGGGGACAGGGTCGACTATGGCTACACCTTC. Translation: CASRGDRVDYGYTF.

This clonotype was recorded only once. This chain connects TRBV7-9 to TRBJ2-5, with TRBD2 matching over 13 bases. Per germline, CDR1 SEHNR and CDR2 FQNEAQ (reference sequence). Unmatched junction bases numbered 6, after V lost 5 bases and J lost 3 bases. This CDR3 spans 16 amino acids. The CDR3 is CASSTGLAGPKETQYF. The CDR3 DNA follows: TGTGCCAGCAGCACGGGACTAGCGGGGCCAAAAGAGACCCAGTACTTC.

The CDR3 spells CASSTRDRELGMKTGELFF. The CDR3 DNA reads TGTGCCAGCAGCACCCGGGACAGGGAATTAGGTATGAAGACCGGGGAGCTGTTTTTT. The chain is built from TRBV7-8 and TRBJ2-2; 9 bases are a match to TRBD1. V shed 5 bases, J shed 5 bases, and the junction held 18 bases outside the gene matches. The CDR3 is made up of 19 amino acids. Per germline, CDR1 SGHVS and CDR2 FQNEAQ.

The rearrangement uses TRBV7-9 and TRBJ1-1; the D gene is possibly TRBD1 (5 bases). The CDR3 is made up of 13 amino acids. Trimming took off 8 bases at V and 4 bases at J, with 14 bases between the two ends. Germline V lookup: CDR1 SEHNR, CDR2 FQNEAQ (reference sequence). The CDR3 nucleotides read TGTGCCAGCGGGGGGGGACGCGGCACTGAAGCTTTCTTT. It codes for CASGGGRGTEAFF.

The rearrangement uses TRBV4-3 and TRBJ2-5; TRBD2 matches at 9 bases. This CDR3 has 16 amino acids. CDR1 and CDR2 (germline): LGHNA, YSLEER. The V and J ends lost 2 bases and 3 bases, in that order; junction bases with no gene match: 7. This chain's CDR3 is CASSQLAGGPKETQYF. CDR3 in DNA: TGCGCCAGCAGCCAACTGGCGGGGGGGCCTAAAGAGACCCAGTACTTC.

In its sample, this clonotype was seen a few times. One end of the junction does not line up with germline, which may come from a read error. This chain uses TRBV7-7 with TRBJ1-5, with TRBD1 as a possible D gene (6 bases). CDR3 length: 13 residues. CDR1 and CDR2 (germline): SSHAT, FNYEAQ (reference sequence). Here the CDR3 reads CASSRDTNQPQHF. In nucleotides, the CDR3 is TGTGCTAGCAGCCGGGACACAAATCAGCCCCAGCATTTT.

This clonotype was detected only once. The gene calls are TRBV15 and TRBJ2-1; 11 bases are shared with TRBD1. CDR1 is LNHNV and CDR2 is YYDKDF in the germline V gene (reference sequence). Unmatched junction bases numbered 2, after V lost 4 bases and J lost 3 bases. This CDR3 is built from 15 residues. CDR3 in DNA: TGTGCCACCAGCAAGGGACAGGGGGACTACAATGAGCAGTTCTTC. Its translation: CATSKGQGDYNEQFF.